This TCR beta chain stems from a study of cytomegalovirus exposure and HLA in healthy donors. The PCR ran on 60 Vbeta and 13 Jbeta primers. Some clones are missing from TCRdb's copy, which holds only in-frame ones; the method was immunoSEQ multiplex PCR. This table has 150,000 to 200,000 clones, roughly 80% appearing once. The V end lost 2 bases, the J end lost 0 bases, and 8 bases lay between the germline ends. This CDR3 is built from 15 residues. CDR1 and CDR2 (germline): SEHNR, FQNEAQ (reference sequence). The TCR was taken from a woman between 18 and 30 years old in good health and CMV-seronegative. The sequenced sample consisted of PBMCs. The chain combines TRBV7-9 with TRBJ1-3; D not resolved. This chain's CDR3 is CASSLTGSSGNTIYF. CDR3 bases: TGTGCCAGCAGCTTAACGGGGTCCTCTGGAAACACCATATATTTT.